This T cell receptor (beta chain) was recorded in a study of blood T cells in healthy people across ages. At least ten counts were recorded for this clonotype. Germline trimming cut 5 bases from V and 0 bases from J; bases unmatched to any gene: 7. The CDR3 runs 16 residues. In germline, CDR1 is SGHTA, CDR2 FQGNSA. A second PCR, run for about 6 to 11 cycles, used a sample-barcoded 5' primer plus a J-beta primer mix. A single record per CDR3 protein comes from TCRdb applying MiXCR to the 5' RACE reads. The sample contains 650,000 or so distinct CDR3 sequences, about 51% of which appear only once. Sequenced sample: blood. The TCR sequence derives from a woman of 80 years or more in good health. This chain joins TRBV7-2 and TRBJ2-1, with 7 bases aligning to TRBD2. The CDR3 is CASSTDSGSSYNEQFF. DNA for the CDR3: TGTGCCAGCAGCACCGATAGCGGGTCCTCCTACAATGAGCAGTTCTTC.